This paragraph covers one TCR beta chain sequence. Its antigen is not known. Only in-frame clones appear in the TCRdb table, and some are missing; sequencing was by immunoSEQ multiplex PCR. The table has over 100,000 clones, about 91% seen once. The record originates from a study of T cell responses to AZD1222 COVID-19 vaccine. Study results and caveats: Donors in the cohort were predominantly white British and more often female, and clonal diversity was possibly underestimated. Repertoires were obtained solely post-peak T cell response.

This CDR3 region has 13 residues. V was trimmed by 0 bases and J by 4 bases, leaving 9 bases between them. Per the germline V gene, CDR1 is GTSNPN and CDR2 is SVGIG (reference sequence). V is TRBV30 and J is TRBJ1-2, with D unclear. The sample was peripheral blood, taken on day 0 of AZD1222 vaccination. The TCR comes from an adult in good health. The CDR3 nucleotides read TGTGCCTGGAGTGTAGCAGGCGGCTATGGCTACACCTTC. It is translated as CAWSVAGGYGYTF. Filled out from reference TRBV30 and TRBJ1-2, the complete variable domain reads SQTIHQWPATLVQPVGSPLSLECTVEGTSNPNLYWYRQAAGRGLQLLFYSVGIGQISSEVPQNLSASRPQDRQFILSSKKLLLSDSGFYLCAWSVAGGYGYTFGSGTRLTVV.